The following is a TCR beta chain sequence with its context. What this receptor recognizes is not known. A junction end diverges from the germline sequence, so it may reflect a read error. The CDR3 has 14 amino acids, counting the end cysteine and phenylalanine. Left in the record is the CDR3 DNA by itself, 42 bases read in frame from the first base. Via the germline V gene, CDR1 is MDHEN and CDR2 SYDVKM. CD8 naive samples were CD45RO-negative cells positively selected for CCR7, giving a CD45RA+CCR7+ population that excluded TemRA cells. Donors were healthy HIV-negative adults with no recently reported acute infections or vaccinations. All donors were Caucasian adults living in Nashville, Tennessee, USA. After blood collection by leukapheresis, PBMCs were isolated using Ficoll-Histopaque density gradient centrifugation and then cryopreserved in the vapor phase of liquid nitrogen. Analytical flow cytometry was used to check the purity and quantity of every magnetically sorted T cell population. Genomic DNA was isolated from each sorted fraction and quantified by UV absorbance on a Nanodrop 2000c.

The data stem from a study of shared clonotypes between healthy human individuals (dated by TCRdb to 2018 to 2021). Turning to the overall study: The cohort included three men and a couple of women between 18 and 49 years of age. To increase sequencing depth and limit assay-specific biases, TCR repertoire library preparation and sequencing were carried out by different laboratories using diverse techniques. Leukapheresis yielded between about 0.85 and 9.5 billion PBMCs per donor. Blood TCR repertoires of five healthy adults were deeply sequenced to estimate repertoire size and the extent of clonotype sharing between individuals. For each donor, CD4 naive and CD4 memory were each given three plates, CD8 naive was given two plates, and CD8 memory was given one plate.

The paper's findings and limits, for the study overall: Sharing across a few donors was observed for around 5% of naive CD4, under 4% of naive CD8, around 2.5% of memory CD4, and approximately 0.41% of memory CD8 clonotypes. Naive subsets generally had larger estimated clonotype richness than memory subsets did. Clonotypes shared by all four sorted-subset donors showed higher generation probabilities than non-shared clonotypes. Because the study included only a small number of donors, the genetic and exposure-history diversity represented was limited. Only blood was sampled, and tissue TCR repertoires likely differ from those in blood. Pairwise subsampling indicated that sequencing depth was expected to affect the degree of clonotype sharing among donors. Even with the large sequencing depth, rarefaction of the sorted-subset datasets indicated that sequencing was incomplete.

TCR CDR3 regions were amplified from genomic DNA by multiplex PCR using the deep immunoSEQ assay. Extracted genomic DNA from each cell subset was distributed evenly across all wells of several immunoSEQ 96-well plates, and each plate was treated as a replicate. For sorted subsets, each replicate PCR was loaded with around 220 ng genomic DNA, equivalent to roughly 30,000 T cell genomes. The purified libraries were quantified using a Qubit 3.0 fluorometer, sized with a Bioanalyzer 2100, and then quantified again using the KAPA Library Quantification kit. Every immunoSEQ 96-well plate was sequenced on a separate single-read 150-cycle Illumina NextSeq 550 flow cell. As for how the authors treated the data: Because the immunoSEQ output included only junctional sequences and no quality scores, the filtering could not be the same as the filtering used for full-length reads. Sequences were annotated with PyIR, a Python wrapper for IgBLAST v1.9, using IMGT germline references to assign V/J genes and CDR3. Any read was removed if the V/J assignment was weak (E-value above 1e-6), the CDR3 was missing, or the read contained stop codons, out-of-frame junctions, or ambiguous translated residues. V3J clonotypes were defined by identical inferred V gene, J gene, and CDR3 amino acid sequence. Percentage overlap between repertoires was computed as shared unique clonotypes divided by the size of the smaller repertoire. Richness of each repertoire was evaluated using RTK rarefaction, the Chao1 estimator, and Recon v2.1 estimates of unobserved clonotypes. For all TCRbeta clonotypes obtained by the gDNA method from a few donors, generation probabilities were computed with OLGA. What TCRdb holds here is the immuneACCESS table cut down to in-frame rearrangements. Part of the clones is not present; checked against another copy, under half of the missing clones reflect an unresolved V gene, and the others are unexplained. V, J and clone size reflect that table, while D and trimming were determined from the DNA. This sample lists just over 2,000,000 clones; roughly 94% were detected once. The top ten hold roughly 1% of the sample.

This chain is built from TRBV28 and TRBJ2-7, with a weak D call of TRBD1 (6 bases match). This TCR came from a man aged 18 to 35 in good health. Sequencing was carried out using naive CD8+ T cells sorted from blood. The cell subset or site tag for this specimen amounts to: CD45RA+CCR7+. The CDR3: CASTLTGGPYEQYF. The DNA sequence follows: TGTGCCAGCACTTTAACTGGGGGCCCCTACGAGCAGTACTTC.